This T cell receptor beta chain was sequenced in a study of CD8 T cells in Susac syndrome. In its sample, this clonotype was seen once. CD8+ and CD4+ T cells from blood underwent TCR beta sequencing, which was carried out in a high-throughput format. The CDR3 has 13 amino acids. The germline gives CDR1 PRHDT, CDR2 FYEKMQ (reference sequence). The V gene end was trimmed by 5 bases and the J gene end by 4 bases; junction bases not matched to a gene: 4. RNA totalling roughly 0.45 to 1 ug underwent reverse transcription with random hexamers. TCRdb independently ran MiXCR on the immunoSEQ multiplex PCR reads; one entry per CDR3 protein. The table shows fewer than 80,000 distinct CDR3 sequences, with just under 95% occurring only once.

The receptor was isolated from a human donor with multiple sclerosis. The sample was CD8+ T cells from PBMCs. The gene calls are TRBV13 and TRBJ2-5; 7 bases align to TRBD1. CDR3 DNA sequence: TGTGCCAGCAGCCCCCGACAGGGAGAGACCCAGTACTTC. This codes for CASSPRQGETQYF.